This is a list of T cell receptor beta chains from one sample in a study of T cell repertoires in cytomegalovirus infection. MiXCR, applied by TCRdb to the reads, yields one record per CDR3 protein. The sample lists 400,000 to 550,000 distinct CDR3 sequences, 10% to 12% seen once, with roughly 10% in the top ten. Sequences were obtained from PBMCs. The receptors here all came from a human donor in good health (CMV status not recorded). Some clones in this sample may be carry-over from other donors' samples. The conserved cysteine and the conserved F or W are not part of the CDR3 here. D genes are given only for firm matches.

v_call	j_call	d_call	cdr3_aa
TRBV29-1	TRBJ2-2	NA	SVEQGGGYTGELF
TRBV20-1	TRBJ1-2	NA	SAINSRTVNYGYT
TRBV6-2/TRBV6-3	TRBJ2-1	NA	ASRVRGYHNEQF
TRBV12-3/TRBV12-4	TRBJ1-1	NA	ASSPTRRNKNTEAF
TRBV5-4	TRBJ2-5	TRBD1	ASSLTGGKETQY
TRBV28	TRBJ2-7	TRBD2	ASIGEGEQY
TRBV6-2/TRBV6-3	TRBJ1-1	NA	ASSYSRGRNTEAF
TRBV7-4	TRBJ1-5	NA	ASSLRGQDSQPQH
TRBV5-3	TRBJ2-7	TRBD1	ASSLYGAQGVTYEQY
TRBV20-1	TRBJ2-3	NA	SARGLSVGATDTQY
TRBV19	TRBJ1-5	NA	ASSKARRGTSSI
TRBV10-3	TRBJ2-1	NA	ATWDAIKNEQF
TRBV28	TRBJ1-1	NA	ASRGRGDTEAF
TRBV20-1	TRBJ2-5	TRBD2	SAKIPGLAGGFCY
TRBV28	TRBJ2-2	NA	AGRRGPNTGELF
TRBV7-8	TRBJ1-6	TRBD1	ASSLGQRLH